These 10 T cell receptor beta chains came from one sample sequenced in a study of blood T cell repertoires in COVID-19. Some clones are missing from TCRdb's copy, which holds only in-frame ones; the method was immunoSEQ multiplex PCR. Among about 95,000 clones listed, 75% to 90% were seen once. Sequenced material: peripheral blood. The receptors here all came from a woman between 70 and 85 years old with acute or convalescent COVID-19.

The chain employs TRBV25-1 and TRBJ2-7, with D possibly being TRBD2 (6 bases). Per germline, CDR1 MGHDK and CDR2 SYGVNS. Trimming removed 7 bases from V and 7 bases from J, with 20 bases in between. CDR3 length equals 14 residues. CDR3 sequence: CASTRGREALEQYV. CDR3 sequence (DNA): TGTGCCAGCACCCGGGGAAGGGAGGCATTGGAGCAGTACGTC.

The chain joins TRBV4-1 to TRBJ1-3; D not certain. There are 15 residues in the CDR3. V shed 2 bases and J shed 7 bases, with 15 bases lying between them. Germline values: CDR1 MGHRA, CDR2 YSYEKL. The CDR3 sequence is CASSQPRLLGNTIYF. As DNA, the CDR3 is TGCGCCAGCAGCCAACCCAGGTTACTCGGCAACACCATATATTTT.

V gene TRBV6-1 combines with J gene TRBJ1-2; 8 positions match TRBD1. Germline CDR1 MNHNS, CDR2 SASEGT. Trimming took 0 bases from V and 4 from J; bases not matched to a gene: 4. The CDR3 covers 15 residues. The CDR3: CASSEAGQDIYGYTF. CDR3 coding DNA: TGTGCCAGCAGTGAAGCGGGACAGGATATCTATGGCTACACCTTC.

The chain joins TRBV19 to TRBJ1-5; D is ambiguous. The CDR3 spans 18 residues. CDR1 and CDR2 from the germline V gene are LNHDA and SQIVND (reference sequence). V lost 3 bases and J lost 0, with 18 bases in between. CDR3 in DNA: TGTGCCAGTAGTATCCGATGGGAGCAGCGCTATAGCAATCAGCCCCAGCATTTT. It encodes CASSIRWEQRYSNQPQHF. The variable domain in full, completed from reference TRBV19 and TRBJ1-5, reads DGGITQSPKYLFRKEGQNVTLSCEQNLNHDAMYWYRQDPGQGLRLIYYSQIVNDFQKGDIAEGYSVSREKKESFPLTVTSAQKNPTAFYLCASSIRWEQRYSNQPQHFGDGTRLSIL.

The chain employs TRBV30 and TRBJ1-1; D is possibly TRBD1 (5 bases). This CDR3 has 15 amino acids. CDR1 is GTSNPN, CDR2 SVGIG, per germline (reference sequence). Trimming stripped 3 bases from V and 1 base from J, with 15 bases between. In DNA form, the CDR3 reads TGTGCCTGGAGCTTCAATCGGGGGGGGAACACTGAAGCTTTCTTT. Its protein is CAWSFNRGGNTEAFF.

The chain combines TRBV6-5 with TRBJ2-7; TRBD1 agrees at 8 bases. Germline V gene data show CDR1 as MNHEY and CDR2 as SVGAGI. CDR3 size: 13 residues. V lost 10 bases, J lost 3 bases, and 8 bases stayed unmatched. The CDR3 nucleotides are TGTGCCACCCGGGGGACAGGCTACTACGAGCAGTACGTC. Its translation: CATRGTGYYEQYV.

J is TRBJ1-4 and V is TRBV18; no reliable D call. Germline V gene data show CDR1 as KGHSH and CDR2 as LQKENI. The V end was cut by 3 bases, the J end by 0 bases, with 5 bases between. This CDR3 has 14 residues. The CDR3 nucleotides read TGTGCCAGCTCACCGTCTGCAACTAATGAAAAACTGTTTTTT. It is translated as CASSPSATNEKLFF. Based on the CDR3 plus reference TRBV18 and TRBJ1-4, the full variable domain is NAGVMQNPRHLVRRRGQEARLRCSPMKGHSHVYWYRQLPEEGLKFMVYLQKENIIDESGMPKERFSAEFPKEGPSILRIQQVVRGDSAAYFCASSPSATNEKLFFGSGTQLSVL.

This clone was counted a few times. The V call is TRBV19, the J call TRBJ1-2; TRBD1 aligns across 9 bases. The germline V gene encodes CDR1 LNHDA and CDR2 SQIVND (reference sequence). The CDR3 length is 15 residues. V gave up 4 bases and J gave up 0 bases; unmatched junction bases: 3. CDR3 loop: CASSKRQGANYGYTF. DNA for the CDR3: TGTGCCAGTAGTAAAAGACAGGGGGCTAACTATGGCTACACCTTC.

CDR3 amino acids: CASSVEGVMLGTNEKLFF. The CDR3, as DNA: TGTGCCAGCAGCGTAGAAGGGGTGATGCTAGGGACTAATGAAAAACTGTTTTTT. The rearrangement links TRBV9 to TRBJ1-4, with D perhaps matching TRBD1 (5 bases). V was cut by 0 bases and J by 2 bases, with 17 bases left in between. The CDR3 is made up of 18 amino acids. Germline CDR1 is SGDLS and CDR2 is YYNGEE.

The rearrangement joins TRBV4-1 to TRBJ1-4, with unresolved D. This CDR3 has 15 residues. Trimming stripped 5 bases from V and 2 bases from J, with 12 bases between. The germline V gene encodes CDR1 MGHRA and CDR2 YSYEKL. CDR3 DNA: TGCGCCAGCAGCATACGGACGGGGACTAATGAAAAACTGTTTTTT. This translates into CASSIRTGTNEKLFF.